Detailed here is one T cell receptor beta chain. With 11 bases removed from V and 5 bases from J, the gap between germline ends came to 26 bases. Germline V CDR1 and CDR2: SNHLY, FYNNEI. This CDR3 has 16 amino acids. The sample belongs to a study of blood T cell repertoires in COVID-19. Study-level information: Material from acute and convalescent COVID-19 was sourced from the United States, Italy and Spain. PBMCs, B-cell-depleted T cells, or T cells were the source of the cDNA or gDNA that made up the material.

In the original analysis: By means of reference gene primer amplification, nucleated cell counts were estimated. TCRdb's table, derived via immunoSEQ multiplex PCR, lists solely in-frame clones and lacks some. That table is the source of V, J and clone size, and D and trimming were worked out from the DNA. The sample holds some 190,000 clones, roughly 83% seen once. Input material: PBMCs or T cells enriched from blood (not recorded which). The chain has TRBV2 and TRBJ2-3; TRBD1 is a possible D gene (6 bases). The source of this sequence is a man aged 40-50 years with acute COVID-19. DNA for the CDR3: TGTGCCGCCGATGCAGGGGCTGCCCGACCCAGAGATACGCAGTATTTT. Residues: CAADAGAARPRDTQYF.